These T cell receptor beta chains were read from a single sample in a study of blood T cell repertoires in COVID-19. TCRdb's table, derived via immunoSEQ multiplex PCR, lists solely in-frame clones and lacks some. This table has 300,000 to 500,000 clones, around 89% appearing once. The sequenced material came from PBMCs or T cells enriched from blood (not recorded which). The receptors derive from a woman aged 25 to 39 with acute COVID-19. Both conserved end residues are trimmed from each CDR3. Fields, in order: J gene, V gene, CDR3 protein.

>TRBJ1-2|TRBV21-1
ASSKVKREQPYGYT
>TRBJ1-5|TRBV6-4
ASSESGGNQPQH
>TRBJ2-7|TRBV5-1
ASSLSLGADEQY
>TRBJ2-7|TRBV5-6
ASSLRTGSTFQRYEQY
>TRBJ1-5|TRBV4-3
ASSQDRTGLQH
>TRBJ2-3|TRBV9
ASSEQGLADTQY
>TRBJ1-6|TRBV27
ASSLSVTGGSSSYNSPLH
>TRBJ2-1|TRBV2
ASLAGGYNEQF
>TRBJ1-2|TRBV19
ASSIVGGPNYGYT
>TRBJ2-1|TRBV5-1
ASSARGGNNNEQF
>TRBJ1-3|TRBV13
ASSLSGFLFGNTIY
>TRBJ1-1|TRBV28
ASSLQGKAF
>TRBJ2-5|TRBV7-2
ASSQTRETQY
>TRBJ1-4|TRBV7-9
ASSLGTGTGSATNEKLF
>TRBJ1-4|TRBV4-3
ASSQDVAQIGGEKLF
>TRBJ1-2|TRBV2
ASSAAFQVNGYT
>TRBJ1-6|TRBV6-5
ASRDTYNSPLH
>TRBJ2-2|TRBV5-1
ASSLSLAGELF
>TRBJ2-1|TRBV3-1/TRBV3-2
ASSHSRLAGGRSYNEQF
>TRBJ2-1|TRBV6-1
ASSERTGRNEQF
>TRBJ1-4|TRBV5-5
ASAGQVGPNEKLF
>TRBJ1-4|TRBV10-2
ASSAQGPNEKLF
>TRBJ1-2|TRBV3-1/TRBV3-2
ASSQDRGLGGYT
>TRBJ2-7|TRBV7-3
ASSPNLYYEQY
>TRBJ2-7|TRBV13
ATMVSGVTYEQY
>TRBJ2-7|TRBV7-2
ASSKRTGPYEQY
>TRBJ1-1|TRBV6-5
ASSYLGEATEAF
>TRBJ1-1|TRBV18
ASSPIRGFVEAF
>TRBJ1-1|TRBV2
ASSRGDRYTEAF
>TRBJ1-2|TRBV10-3
AAKAATGEVTYGYT
>TRBJ2-3|TRBV2
SKGRGYTVDTQY
>TRBJ2-7|TRBV6-4
ASSDSVLGQKSSYEQY
>TRBJ2-4|TRBV7-9
ASSLANPLKTKNIQY
>TRBJ1-2|TRBV6-1
ASREGGDYGYT
>TRBJ1-2|TRBV24-1
ATSDLKRGYT
>TRBJ2-7|TRBV19
ASSPRDRRGGEQY
>TRBJ2-2|TRBV7-6
ASRSTSGGTGELF
>TRBJ2-3|TRBV19
ASNRGGTDTQY
>TRBJ1-3|TRBV5-5
ASSLVRSSGNTIY
>TRBJ2-5|TRBV7-2
ASSSSRGGRQTQY
>TRBJ1-2|TRBV6-1
ASSDPGRADYGYT
>TRBJ2-2|TRBV9
ASSPEGTGELF
>TRBJ2-2|TRBV7-6
ASSMSGTSDTGELF
>TRBJ1-6|TRBV30
AWSVRRGQGASPLH
>TRBJ1-2|TRBV7-3
ASSIGVPTQKLNYGYT
>TRBJ2-7|TRBV4-1
ASSPRDRAYEQY
>TRBJ2-7|TRBV10-3
AISGNGGYEQY
>TRBJ1-3|TRBV11-2
ASSLNWDRGLV
>TRBJ2-2|TRBV10-3
AISETSGFSTGELF
>TRBJ2-2|TRBV27
ASRQMNTGELF
>TRBJ2-1|TRBV5-4
ASSLAPVGGAEQF
>TRBJ2-2|TRBV29-1
SVRLAGVAGELF
>TRBJ2-1|TRBV29-1
SVHPVQGRIGNEQF
>TRBJ1-6|TRBV5-1
ASSPAQSDIYNSPLH
>TRBJ1-6|TRBV5-1
ASSLTGDYSPLH
>TRBJ1-6|TRBV6-5
ASSFRGQSDSPLH
>TRBJ2-2|TRBV5-8
ASSLVRENTGELF
>TRBJ1-1|TRBV24-1
ATSDRRTGITEAF
>TRBJ1-4|TRBV12-3/TRBV12-4
ASRQTGELGLF
>TRBJ1-5|TRBV5-5
ASSLVRDSGQPQH